The 17 T cell receptor beta chains below come from one sample, sequenced in a study of shared clonotypes between healthy human individuals (dated by TCRdb to 2018 to 2021). Library preparation was by the immunoSEQ multiplex PCR assay. The table was pulled from immuneACCESS by TCRdb, which kept in-frame rearrangements only. Such tables lose some clones; where checked, under half of the loss comes from unresolved V genes, and the rest has no known cause. Here the sample has about 800,000 clones; about 96% occur a single time. The ten biggest clones cover 0.2% to 0.25% of the sample. For the CD8 naive samples, CD45RO-negative cells were positively selected for CCR7, yielding a CD45RA+CCR7+ population from which TemRA cells were excluded. Sequencing was performed on naive CD8+ T cells sorted from blood. The cell subset or site label corresponds to: CD45RA+CCR7+. The source is a man aged 25-45 years in good health.

The V gene is TRBV30, the J gene TRBJ1-2, with D perhaps matching TRBD1 (5 bases). Germline CDR1 and CDR2: GTSNPN and SVGIG (reference sequence). CDR3 length equals 15 residues. V was pared by 0 bases and J by 7 bases, with 18 bases between. In DNA form, the CDR3 reads TGTGCCTGGAGTGTTGGGCCAGGGACGGGGTTTGGCTACACCTTC. Its translation: CAWSVGPGTGFGYTF.

The rearrangement uses TRBV12-5 and TRBJ1-5; D is ambiguous. Germline V gene sequence: CDR1 LGHNT, CDR2 FRNRAP. The CDR3 totals 14 residues. Trimming cost V 1 base and J 0 bases, with 4 bases left between them. CDR3 residues: CASGLGDSNQPQHF. CDR3 in DNA: TGTGCTAGTGGTTTGGGGGATAGCAATCAGCCCCAGCATTTT.

The chain recombines TRBV19 with TRBJ1-1; D not resolved. The V gene lost 4 bases and the J gene lost 1 base, with 13 bases spanning the gap. The CDR3 sequence is 15 residues long. Germline CDR1 and CDR2: LNHDA and SQIVND (reference sequence). This chain's CDR3 is CASSRGRHANTEAFF. CDR3 nucleotides: TGTGCCAGTAGTAGGGGTAGACACGCGAACACTGAAGCTTTCTTT.

This sequence joins TRBV5-1 and TRBJ2-1; weak D call: TRBD1 (6 bases). The ends were cut back, 2 bases at V and 0 bases at J, with 18 bases in the middle. The germline V gene encodes CDR1 SGHRS and CDR2 YFSETQ. This CDR3 spans 18 amino acids. The CDR3 protein is CASSLARDMTTSYNEQFF. The CDR3 DNA follows: TGCGCCAGCAGCTTAGCCAGGGACATGACTACCTCCTACAATGAGCAGTTCTTC.

The V call is TRBV25-1, the J call TRBJ2-7, with a possible D match to TRBD1 (5 bases). The CDR3 covers 15 residues. Trimming shortened V by 4 bases and J by 6 bases, and 19 bases separated the two germline ends. Germline V gene lookup returns CDR1 MGHDK and CDR2 SYGVNS. The CDR3 DNA reads as TGTGCCAGCAGTGTGGGAATAAGGACACTCGGCGAGCAGTACTTC. This codes for CASSVGIRTLGEQYF.

This clone is a singleton in its sample. The rearrangement uses TRBV11-2 and TRBJ2-2; 11 positions agree with TRBD2. With V trimmed by 5 bases and J by 2 bases, 7 bases remained unmatched. The germline V gene encodes CDR1 SGHAT and CDR2 FQNNGV. The length of the CDR3 is 17 residues. Written as DNA, the CDR3 is TGTGCCAGCAGCCCAAGGACTAGCGGGTATAACACCGGGGAGCTGTTTTTT. Its translation is CASSPRTSGYNTGELFF. Variable domain in full (rest from reference TRBV11-2 and TRBJ2-2): EAGVAQSPRYKIIEKRQSVAFWCNPISGHATLYWYQQILGQGPKLLIQFQNNGVVDDSQLPKDRFSAERLKGVDSTLKIQPAKLEDSAVYLCASSPRTSGYNTGELFFGEGSRLTVL.

In its sample, this clone was seen once. At the DNA level, this CDR3 is encoded by other sequences in the same sample as well. The CDR3 coding sequence is TGTGCCAGTAGTATAATGGCAGGAGAGACCCAGTACTTC. Protein: CASSIMAGETQYF. The chain recombines TRBV19 with TRBJ2-5; D unclear. The CDR3 consists of 13 residues. Trimming removed 2 bases from V and 4 bases from J, with 8 bases in between. Germline V gene sequence: CDR1 LNHDA, CDR2 SQIVND (reference sequence).

The chain links TRBV10-3 to TRBJ2-1; TRBD2 agrees at 8 bases. This CDR3 is built from 15 residues. After removal of 3 bases from V and 1 base from J, the junction contained 2 bases not matched to a gene. In germline, CDR1 is ENHRY, CDR2 SYGVKD. The CDR3 region is CAISDGRASYNEQFF. CDR3 DNA sequence: TGTGCCATCAGTGACGGGAGGGCTTCCTACAATGAGCAGTTCTTC.

As regards this clone: Other DNA sequences in the sample encode the same CDR3. This chain connects TRBV19 to TRBJ2-7; D is uncertain. V lost 1 base and J lost 4, with 8 bases in between. The CDR3 sequence is 13 residues long. Germline-derived CDR1 and CDR2 are LNHDA and SQIVND (reference sequence). CDR3 loop: CASSIGAGYEQYF. In DNA form, the CDR3 reads TGTGCCAGTAGTATAGGTGCAGGATACGAGCAGTACTTC.

The chain joins TRBV7-8 to TRBJ2-7; D is undetermined. The CDR3 totals 14 residues. V was cut by 1 base and J by 3 bases, with 10 bases left in between. From germline, CDR1 is SGHVS and CDR2 FQNEAQ. The CDR3 loop reads CASSLDFVGYEQYF. The CDR3 nucleotides read TGTGCCAGCAGCTTAGACTTCGTCGGCTACGAGCAGTACTTC.

The CDR3 here is CSVGPLTEGAFF. The CDR3 DNA reads TGCAGCGTTGGACCGCTAACGGAGGGAGCTTTCTTT. The V and J genes are TRBV29-1 and TRBJ1-1; D call uncertain. The CDR3 covers 12 residues. V lost 4 bases to trimming and J lost 10 bases, with 16 bases between them. Germline V gene lookup returns CDR1 SQVTM and CDR2 ANQGSEA.

The CDR3 is CASSEGPTRQETQYF. CDR3 nucleotides: TGTGCCAGCAGCGAGGGACCGACCCGGCAGGAGACCCAGTACTTC. The J gene is TRBJ2-5, the V gene TRBV6-5; D could derive from TRBD1 or TRBD2 (5 bases each). The CDR3 extends over 15 amino acids. Germline CDR1 is MNHEY and CDR2 is SVGAGI. Trimming removed 6 bases at V and 5 bases at J, with 19 bases between.

The CDR3, as DNA: TGCGCCAGCAGCCAAGGGCTAGCGGGAGCCGATGAGCAGTTCTTC. This sequence encodes CASSQGLAGADEQFF. The chain has TRBV4-1 and TRBJ2-1, with 10 bases fitting TRBD2. CDR1 is MGHRA, CDR2 YSYEKL, per germline. J lost 8 bases, V lost 1 base, and 5 bases had no gene match. The CDR3 totals 15 residues.

The gene calls are TRBV5-4 and TRBJ2-5; 11 bases agree with TRBD2. The junction had 3 bases not matched to a gene; V was cut back by 4 bases and J by 4 bases. This CDR3 has 14 amino acids. Germline V gene sequence: CDR1 SGHNT, CDR2 YYREEE (reference sequence). The CDR3 DNA sequence: TGTGCCAGCAGCCAAGGACTAGCGGGAGAGACCCAGTACTTC. It encodes CASSQGLAGETQYF.

The rearrangement uses TRBV7-2 and TRBJ2-1, with TRBD1 as a possible D gene (6 bases). The V gene's germline CDR1 is SGHTA and CDR2 FQGNSA. V lost 5 bases, J lost 7 bases, and 21 bases lay in between. The CDR3 loop spans 16 amino acids. CDR3 DNA: TGTGCCAGCAGCCAAAACAGGGCCCCTCAGGAGAATGAGCAGTTCTTC. Its protein is CASSQNRAPQENEQFF. Supplemented by reference TRBV7-2 and TRBJ2-1, the full variable domain reads GAGVSQSPSNKVTEKGKDVELRCDPISGHTALYWYRQSLGQGLEFLIYFQGNSAPDKSGLPSDRFSAERTGGSVSTLTIQRTQQEDSAVYLCASSQNRAPQENEQFFGPGTRLTVL.

J is TRBJ2-1 and V is TRBV5-6, with 9 bases that match TRBD2. J lost 7 bases, V lost 0 bases, and 5 bases had no gene match. The CDR3 extends over 15 amino acids. In germline, CDR1 is SGHDT, CDR2 YYEEEE. CDR3 nucleotide sequence: TGTGCCAGCAGCTTGGGCGGGAGGGCCTTTAATGAGCAGTTCTTC. Protein: CASSLGGRAFNEQFF. The whole variable domain, filled in from reference TRBV5-6 and TRBJ2-1, reads DAGVTQSPTHLIKTRGQQVTLRCSPKSGHDTVSWYQQALGQGPQFIFQYYEEEERQRGNFPDRFSGHQFPNYSSELNVNALLLGDSALYLCASSLGGRAFNEQFFGPGTRLTVL.

CDR3 nucleotide sequence: TGCGCCAGCAGCCCTCATTCAGGGGGCTGGGGTTCGGGAGCCGGGGAGCTGTTTTTT. This translates into CASSPHSGGWGSGAGELFF. This chain connects TRBV4-3 to TRBJ2-2; 8 bases line up with TRBD1. CDR3 length: 19 amino acids. Per germline, CDR1 LGHNA and CDR2 YSLEER. V dropped 4 bases and J dropped 6; count of bases not matched to a gene: 19.